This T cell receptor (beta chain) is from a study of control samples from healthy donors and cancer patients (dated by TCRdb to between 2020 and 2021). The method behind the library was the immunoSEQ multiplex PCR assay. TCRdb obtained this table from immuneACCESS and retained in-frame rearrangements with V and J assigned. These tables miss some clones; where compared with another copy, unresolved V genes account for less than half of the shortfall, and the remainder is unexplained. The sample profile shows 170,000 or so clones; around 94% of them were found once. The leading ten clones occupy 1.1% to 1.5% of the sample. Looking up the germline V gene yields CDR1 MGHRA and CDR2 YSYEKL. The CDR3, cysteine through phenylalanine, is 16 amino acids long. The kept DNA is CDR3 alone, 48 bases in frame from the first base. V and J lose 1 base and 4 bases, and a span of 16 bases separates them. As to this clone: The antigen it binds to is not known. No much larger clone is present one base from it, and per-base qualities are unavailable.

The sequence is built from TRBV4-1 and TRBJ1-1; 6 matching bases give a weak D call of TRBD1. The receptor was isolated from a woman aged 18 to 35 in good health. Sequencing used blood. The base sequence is TGCGCCAGCAGCCAAGGGGACAACATGATCCCCACTGAAGCTTTCTTT. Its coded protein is CASSQGDNMIPTEAFF.